Included here is one T cell receptor beta chain sequence, with context. Its antigen is not yet known. Nothing much larger sits one base from this clone, and base qualities are not available. Between the V and J ends, shortened by 2 bases and 14 bases respectively, the junction contains 15 bases. The CDR3 runs 12 residues from the cysteine to the phenylalanine. Here the CDR3 DNA is all that survives: 36 bases in frame from base 1. From a lookup of the germline V gene, CDR1 and CDR2 are SGHVS and FQNEAQ. The entry originates in a study of cytomegalovirus exposure and HLA in healthy donors (dated by TCRdb to the late 2010s). At the level of the whole study: According to an earlier analysis of a few hundred of the donors, roughly 180 million T cells yielded some 110 million unique TCR beta sequences and about 300 Gb of sequence data. In an earlier analysis of 500 to 650 of the donors, high-throughput TCR beta sequencing was used to judge whether each TCR beta V gene segment behaved as functional or pseudogenic. In a later genetic analysis, genome-wide SNP genotypes for 398 of the 666 donors were used, and that subset was treated as a discovery cohort. Of the roughly 400 genotyped donors, around 81% fell in the genetic ancestry cluster associated with self-reported Caucasian donors. The study used immunosequencing to profile the T cell repertoires of 670 or so subjects and linked those repertoires to cytomegalovirus serostatus. To study patterns of TCR occurrence, a later analysis re-analyzed previously published TCR beta repertoires from around 660 donors and added high-resolution HLA genotyping. Because of strong linkage in the cohort, 4 to 6 DR-DQ haplotypes were treated as single units for association and clustering. The study aimed to test whether signatures of past pathogen exposure could be identified by cataloging public T cell receptors. Along with the approximately 620-subject first cohort, a separate validation cohort of 120 different subjects was used. The study combined high-throughput TCR immunosequencing, statistical association of individual TCRs with disease status, and machine learning to predict cytomegalovirus infection status. The number of donors typed differed by locus, with about 620-630 for A, B, C, DRB1 and DQB1, 522 for DQA1, over 600 for DPA1, and around 430 for DPB1. About 310 gigabases of sequencing data and roughly 90 million unique TCR sequences were included in an early release covering about 620 HLA-typed donors. Class I and class II HLA loci were covered by the typing at four-digit resolution. Across under 500 genotyped donors of the cohort, an average of about 240,000 unique TCR beta nucleotide sequences per donor were sequenced, and approximately 19% of those sequences were non-productive. Alongside the repertoire data, information on donor age, sex, ethnicity and CMV serostatus was compiled. All discovery cohort repertoires had been generated using a single sequencing platform. Rather than drawing on any new phenotypic data, the later analysis identified candidate immune exposures from TCR beta sequences and the way those sequences occurred across donors. General findings and caveats noted by the study authors: Three of the identified cytomegalovirus-associated TCR beta chains were confirmed in vitro to be specific for cytomegalovirus antigens. The authors suggested that the approach could potentially be extended to other disease states and immunological phenotypes. An association between a missense DCLRE1C variant and V-gene and J-gene trimming of TCR beta chains was found in a later genetic analysis and replicated in an independent cohort. A group of highly shared sequence variants was considered likely to be a technical artifact of the sequencing pipeline. When HLA alleles, especially DR and DQ, strongly co-occurred, attributing TCR associations to individual alleles was difficult. The cohort was sequenced for TCR beta chains only, and without alpha or paired-chain data the features that could be detected were limited. In a later analysis, TCR association rates were found to vary across HLA loci, with the most associated TCRs seen for DRB1 alleles and the fewest for HLA-C alleles. Sequencing depth was assumed to be roughly uniform across donors in the presence/absence analyses, though that assumption may not hold. Because counts were too low, roughly 16 rarely observed V segments, including chromosome 9 orphons, were left out of the earlier analysis of a few hundred of the donors. Some IMGT-functional V segments, including TRBV6-2 and TRBV6-3, could not be distinguished by the 87-base-pair reads and were therefore excluded. Most CMV-associated TCR beta chains appeared to be HLA-restricted in a later analysis, and the HLA associations seemed to be driven largely by CMV exposure. Because some donors lacked HLA typing at each locus, the association tests relied only on the typed subset. In a later analysis, HLA-associated TCR beta chains showed more clonal expansion and lower generation probabilities than non-associated chains that were equally common. Across donors, most TCR sequences were observed very rarely, whereas some public TCRs were present in many individuals. In an earlier analysis of 587 of the donors, most TCR beta V segments appeared in productive rearrangements about 90% or about 30% of the time, broadly matching IMGT annotations. A further reported finding was that TCR beta sequences accurately predicted the HLA-A and HLA-B alleles for most subjects in the first cohort. Compared with the roughly 720-donor mean, donors in an Asian-associated ancestry cluster had fewer N-insertions in productive TCRs, according to a later genetic analysis. A total of 150 to 200 TCR beta chains were listed by the study as associated with cytomegalovirus. Correlated functional status among segregating V segments might be attributable to linkage disequilibrium, but an unknown experimental factor could not be ruled out. Several of the top co-occurrence clusters appeared to be linked to parvovirus B19, influenza, CMV and Epstein-Barr virus, according to a later analysis. The classifier was reported to diagnose cytomegalovirus status with high specificity and sensitivity in both the original cohort and the validation cohort. Immune exposure information for the cohort was limited to CMV serostatus. In a later analysis, some 18,000 TCR beta sequences were associated with specific HLA alleles at a false discovery rate of 0.05.

Libraries were prepared through the immunoSEQ multiplex PCR assay. The multiplex PCR relied on a mix of 60 forward primers for TCR Vbeta segments and 13 reverse primers for TCR Jbeta segments. A multiplex PCR assay on genomic DNA amplified the CDR3 region of rearranged TCR beta genes. On the Illumina HiSeq System, the amplified TCR beta libraries were sequenced as 87-base-pair reads. The original pipeline was this. In a later analysis, tens of millions of unique TCR beta chains were counted across the roughly 610 repertoires, and roughly 10 million of these chains were shared by at least two donors. Raw reads were error-corrected and collapsed into unique sequences by a nearest-neighbor algorithm in which closely related sequences were merged to remove PCR and sequencing errors. To assign V, D and J gene segments, CDR3 sequences were aligned to IMGT reference sequences. For a sequence to be retained, a match of at least six nucleotides was required to both a V gene segment and a J gene segment. A rearrangement was called productive if the CDR3 had no stop codons and remained in frame with V and J, and every other rearrangement was called non-productive. Following IMGT convention, CDR3 was defined as the stretch from the second conserved V-encoded cysteine up to the conserved J-encoded phenylalanine. The earlier analysis of 500 to 600 of the donors excluded sequences that lacked an unambiguous match to a single V gene segment. In an earlier analysis of 450 to 700 of the donors, V segments were called functional above 56.7% productive rearrangements and were called segregating when the between-donor standard deviation exceeded 5%. A statistical classification framework was built for diagnosing cytomegalovirus status from the catalog of TCR beta chain sequences. A later analysis assigned V and J genes by comparing TCR nucleotide sequences with IMGT/GENE-DB human TR gene sequences. Using the TCRdist pipeline, a later analysis assigned CDR3 sequences along with most-parsimonious VDJ recombination scenarios. In a later analysis, each TCR beta chain was defined by its CDR3 amino acid sequence together with its V-gene family, and reads lacking a unique V-gene family were excluded. A later analysis removed 550 to 650 highly shared, low-generation-probability nucleotide sequences to deal with suspected cross-contamination and a sequencing artifact. In a later analysis, a clonal expansion index was calculated for each public chain from normalized within-repertoire ranks of inferred template counts. Generation probabilities in a later analysis came from a VDJ recombination model fitted to out-of-frame rearrangements, and those results were checked against IGoR. A later analysis scored TCR-TCR, TCR-HLA and TCR-CMV co-occurrence with hypergeometric tests, applying a repertoire-size bias correction to TCR pairs. In a later analysis, false discovery rates were estimated by permuting HLA or CMV assignments 20 times. In a later analysis, co-occurring TCRs were grouped with DBSCAN, and TCRdist sequence similarity was added when clustering was performed within HLA-allele-positive subsets. Repertoires with fewer than 30,000 or more than 120,000 public chains, plus five repertoires with anomalous nucleotide sharing, were excluded from co-occurrence clustering. TCRdb carries this immuneACCESS record with in-frame sequences only. Its versions omit some clonotypes, under half of them owing to an unresolved V gene in the studies checked, with the rest unexplained. From that table come the V and J calls and clone size; the DNA was used to work out D and trimming. In all, the sample holds about 110,000 clones, and around four fifths of those were seen once. In total, the top ten clones hold over 7% of the sample.

In total, roughly 670 healthy bone marrow donors made up the cohort. All cohort members were sampled while nominally healthy, although unrecorded immune exposures were likely present. The donor tested CMV seropositive and was one of the 289 seropositive cohort members. Each donor provided a peripheral blood sample, and peripheral blood mononuclear cells were used for TCR beta sequencing. The Qiagen DNeasy Blood Extraction Kit was used to extract genomic DNA from the blood cell samples. The sequencing sample was made of PBMCs. This sequence uses TRBV7-8 and TRBJ1-2; D gene: possibly TRBD1, on 6 matching bases. This TCR came from a woman in her thirties or forties in good health and CMV-seropositive. The CDR3 protein sequence reads: CASSLTLGAGTF. The nucleotides read TGTGCCAGCAGCTTAACTTTGGGGGCCGGGACCTTC.